Presented here are 25 T cell receptor beta chains from one specimen sequenced in a study of T-cell reconstitution after alpha-beta-depleted transplantation in children. Using unique molecular identifiers, the investigators prepared the TCRbeta library. Each CDR3 protein gets one entry after TCRdb re-called the PCR reads with MiXCR. The sample includes hundreds of thousands of distinct CDR3 sequences, roughly 15% of them seen just once. The sample consisted of PBMCs from the stem cell graft donor, taken from the stem cell graft. Receptor source: a human donor who donated a stem cell graft to a child with acute myeloid leukemia.

This clonotype was seen more than once but under ten times. V and J are TRBV15 and TRBJ1-1; D might be TRBD1 (5 bases). From germline, CDR1 is LNHNV and CDR2 YYDKDF (reference sequence). V was shortened by 0 bases and J by 5 bases, with 13 bases between the two germline ends. CDR3 length equals 15 residues. As DNA, the CDR3 is TGTGCCACCAGCAGAGAGGGACGGGAAGGGACTGAAGCTTTCTTT. It codes for CATSREGREGTEAFF.

This clonotype was picked up many times. Here the CDR3 DNA reads TGTGCCAGCAGTGTCCAGGCTCGGAATGAAAAACTGTTTTTT. Amino acid sequence: CASSVQARNEKLFF. The J gene is TRBJ1-4, the V gene TRBV6-1; D gene unclear. The V gene's germline CDR1 is MNHNS and CDR2 SASEGT. This CDR3 is built from 14 residues. The V end lost 4 bases, the J end lost 5 bases, and 11 bases lay between the germline ends.

Turning to this clonotype: Being one base from a much bigger clone, this may be a read error. The rearrangement joins TRBV5-5 to TRBJ2-7; D gene unclear. CDR1 and CDR2 from the germline V gene are SGHKS and YYEKEE (reference sequence). The CDR3 is 15 residues long. The DNA for the CDR3 is TGTGCCAGCAGCTTGGTGGCTCAGGCCTCCTACGAGAAGTACTTC. Residues: CASSLVAQASYEKYF.

This clonotype appeared many times. The CDR3 DNA reads as TGCAGCGTTCCCCGGGGCAGCCCCTACAATGAGCAGTTCTTC. As protein: CSVPRGSPYNEQFF. V gene TRBV29-1 combines with J gene TRBJ2-1; D assignment may be TRBD1 or TRBD2 (5 bases each). CDR1 is SQVTM, CDR2 ANQGSEA, per germline. The CDR3 sequence is 14 residues long. V was cut by 5 bases and J by 2 bases, with 13 bases left in between.

To note about this clonotype: A read error may account for a junction end that differs from germline. The genes are TRBV6-5 and TRBJ1-1; 7 positions match TRBD1. Looked up from germline, CDR1 is MNHEY and CDR2 is SVGAGI. The CDR3 totals 15 residues. In DNA form, the CDR3 reads TGTGCCAGCAGTGACTCGACAGGGCTGAACACTGAAGCTTTCTTT. Translated: CASSDSTGLNTEAFF.

This clonotype was detected many times. The V call is TRBV7-2, the J call TRBJ2-1; D call uncertain. Germline assignment: CDR1 SGHTA and CDR2 FQGNSA. Trimming shortened V by 5 bases and J by 10 bases, and 9 bases separated the two germline ends. This CDR3 is 11 amino acids long. CDR3 in amino acids: CASSPMGEQFF. Here the CDR3 DNA reads TGTGCCAGCAGCCCCATGGGGGAGCAGTTCTTC.

In its sample, this clonotype was seen many times. This chain joins TRBV29-1 and TRBJ2-1; no clear D. V lost 2 bases to trimming and J lost 10 bases, with 21 bases between them. The CDR3 runs to 15 residues. Germline V gene data show CDR1 as SQVTM and CDR2 as ANQGSEA. This CDR3 is CSVEILSVRAAEQFF. CDR3 sequence (DNA): TGCAGCGTTGAAATTTTGTCAGTTAGAGCCGCGGAGCAGTTCTTC.

This clonotype was detected a few times. The chain carries TRBV5-5 and TRBJ1-2, with 9 positions matching TRBD1. Germline V gene data show CDR1 as SGHKS and CDR2 as YYEKEE (reference sequence). The CDR3 contains 14 residues. V was clipped by 4 bases and J by 6 bases; unmatched bases: 7. CDR3 residues: CASSPGDRADGYTF. CDR3 bases: TGTGCCAGCAGCCCAGGGGACAGGGCGGATGGCTACACCTTC.

The chain joins TRBV27 to TRBJ1-6; D remains unclear. V was cut by 3 bases and J by 9 bases, with 9 bases left in between. CDR3 length: 13 residues. Germline lookup yields CDR1 MNHEY and CDR2 SMNVEV (reference sequence). CDR3 in DNA: TGTGCCAGCAGTTTCCTTTCCGGTTCACCCCTCCACTTT. Residues: CASSFLSGSPLHF.

The sample holds many counts of this clonotype. The chain carries TRBV20-1 and TRBJ2-1; 8 nucleotides match TRBD2. The V and J ends lost 1 base and 5 bases, in that order; junction bases with no gene match: 4. This CDR3 comprises 14 residues. The germline gives CDR1 DFQATT, CDR2 SNEGSKA (reference sequence). CDR3 DNA sequence: TGCAGTGCTAGAGCCGGGGGGGCCCACAATGAGCAGTTCTTC. Translated, it gives CSARAGGAHNEQFF.

This clonotype was counted ten times or more. The V gene is TRBV20-1, the J gene TRBJ1-6; D perhaps matches TRBD1 (5 bases). V was cut by 1 base and J by 1 base, with 11 bases left in between. Germline CDR1 is DFQATT and CDR2 is SNEGSKA (reference sequence). The CDR3 totals 16 residues. This CDR3 reads CSARALEGSYNSPLHF. The CDR3 region has the DNA TGCAGTGCTAGAGCCCTGGAGGGGTCCTATAATTCACCCCTCCACTTT.

This clonotype was seen many times. The genes are TRBV12-3 or TRBV12-4 and TRBJ2-4; tentatively, D is TRBD1 (6 bases). This CDR3 is built from 15 residues. V was shortened by 4 bases and J by 3 bases, with 13 bases between the two germline ends. Here the CDR3 DNA reads TGTGCCAGCAGTTACAGGGATAGGGGCAAAAACATTCAGTACTTC. Encoded protein: CASSYRDRGKNIQYF.

This clonotype appeared many times. This chain uses TRBV5-5 with TRBJ1-1, with D hard to call. V lost 4 bases to trimming and J lost 4 bases, with 11 bases between them. Looked up from germline, CDR1 is SGHKS and CDR2 is YYEKEE (reference sequence). The CDR3 spans 13 residues. In nucleotides, the CDR3 is TGTGCCAGCAGCCGGACGGAGGGCACTGAAGCTTTCTTT. It specifies CASSRTEGTEAFF.

This clonotype has only a few counts. An end of the junction differs from the germline gene, which may be a read error. This chain links TRBV4-2 with TRBJ1-2; D unresolved. Looked up from germline, CDR1 is LGHNA and CDR2 is YNFKEQ. The length of the CDR3 is 16 residues. The CDR3 sequence is CASRQAGQKIGYGYTF. Here the CDR3 DNA reads TGTGCCAGCAGACAAGCTGGGCAGAAGATCGGCTATGGCTACACCTTC.

This clonotype came up many times. V and J are TRBV7-3 and TRBJ2-1; 9 bases align to TRBD2. CDR1 SGHTA and CDR2 FQGTGA come from the germline V gene. The V and J ends lost 5 bases and 0 bases, in that order; junction bases with no gene match: 8. The CDR3 has 17 amino acids. As DNA, the CDR3 is TGTGCCAGCAGCGTACTTAGCGGGGGCAGCTCCTACAATGAGCAGTTCTTC. The encoded protein is CASSVLSGGSSYNEQFF.

This clonotype showed up many times. The gene calls are TRBV20-1 and TRBJ2-7; possible D gene TRBD2, 6 bases. V lost 3 bases and J 4 bases, leaving 7 bases between the germline ends. This CDR3 is 11 amino acids long. Germline V gives CDR1 DFQATT, CDR2 SNEGSKA (reference sequence). The CDR3 nucleotides read TGCAGTGCTAGCCGGGAGTACGAGCAGTACTTC. This sequence encodes CSASREYEQYF.

The chain links TRBV6-1 to TRBJ2-1; 8 bases align to TRBD1. The CDR3 length is 14 residues. Germline V lookup: CDR1 MNHNS, CDR2 SASEGT. Trimming removed 6 bases from V and 5 bases from J; junction bases left unmatched: 6. The CDR3 sequence is CASRRQGLDNEQFF. The CDR3 bases are TGTGCCAGCAGACGACAGGGGTTGGACAATGAGCAGTTCTTC.

This clonotype occurred a few times. J is TRBJ1-1 and V is TRBV20-1; no reliable D call. In germline, CDR1 is DFQATT, CDR2 SNEGSKA (reference sequence). This CDR3 has 13 amino acids. V dropped 5 bases and J dropped 1 base, with 11 bases sitting between them. This CDR3 is CSALKIGNTEAFF. The CDR3 nucleotides are TGCAGTGCTCTAAAGATCGGGAACACTGAAGCTTTCTTT.

The chain is built from TRBV12-3 or TRBV12-4 and TRBJ2-5, with D unresolved. V gave up 5 bases and J gave up 5 bases, with 15 bases separating them. This CDR3 comprises 14 residues. CDR3 region: CASSNPPTPETQYF. The CDR3 DNA is TGTGCCAGCAGTAACCCTCCAACTCCGGAGACCCAGTACTTC.

About this clonotype: This clone may be a read error of a much larger clone one base away. The chain uses TRBV30 and TRBJ2-5; D might be TRBD1 (7 bases). In germline, CDR1 is GTSNPN, CDR2 SVGIG (reference sequence). The V gene lost 0 bases and the J gene lost 6 bases, with 17 bases spanning the gap. This CDR3 is 15 amino acids long. The CDR3 nucleotides are TGTGCCTGGAGTGTAAGGGGGGACAGTTTGCAGACCCAGTACTTC. Translation: CAWSVRGDSLQTQYF.

This clonotype was seen ten or more times. The chain employs TRBV20-1 and TRBJ1-5; D unresolved. The CDR3 is made up of 12 amino acids. CDR1 is DFQATT and CDR2 is SNEGSKA in the germline V gene (reference sequence). The CDR3 loop reads CGKTALNQPQHF. DNA for the CDR3: TGCGGAAAAACGGCCCTAAATCAGCCCCAGCATTTT.

The table lists this clonotype with many counts. The V and J genes are TRBV12-3 or TRBV12-4 and TRBJ2-7; 9 bases fit TRBD1. This CDR3 spans 15 amino acids. The V segment lost 3 bases and the J segment 3 bases; nucleotides outside the gene matches: 6. Here the CDR3 reads CASSFTGTGLYEQYF. The CDR3 region has the DNA TGTGCCAGCAGTTTTACCGGGACAGGGCTCTACGAGCAGTACTTC.

J is TRBJ2-3 and V is TRBV7-9; D call uncertain. Germline V gene sequence: CDR1 SEHNR, CDR2 FQNEAQ (reference sequence). This CDR3 has 14 residues. V was clipped by 8 bases and J by 0 bases, with 12 bases between them. This CDR3 is CASPPSSSTDTQYF. CDR3 DNA sequence: TGTGCCAGCCCCCCCAGCTCTAGCACAGATACGCAGTATTTT.

For the CDR3, the DNA is TGCAGTGCTAGAGCTGACAGGTATAGCTCCTACGAGCAGTACGTC. It specifies CSARADRYSSYEQYV. The chain recombines TRBV20-1 with TRBJ2-7, with a weak D call TRBD1 (6 bases). The germline V and J ends were trimmed by 1 base and 0 bases, with 13 bases remaining between them. The CDR3 runs to 15 residues. The germline gives CDR1 DFQATT, CDR2 SNEGSKA (reference sequence).

The CDR3 here is CAIGLRQGGGETQYF. Here the CDR3 DNA reads TGTGCCATCGGTCTTCGACAGGGAGGAGGAGAGACCCAGTACTTC. The rearrangement links TRBV10-3 to TRBJ2-5; D is perhaps TRBD1 (7 bases). V was trimmed by 8 bases and J by 4 bases, leaving 20 bases between them. CDR3 size: 15 residues. Germline CDR1 is ENHRY and CDR2 is SYGVKD.